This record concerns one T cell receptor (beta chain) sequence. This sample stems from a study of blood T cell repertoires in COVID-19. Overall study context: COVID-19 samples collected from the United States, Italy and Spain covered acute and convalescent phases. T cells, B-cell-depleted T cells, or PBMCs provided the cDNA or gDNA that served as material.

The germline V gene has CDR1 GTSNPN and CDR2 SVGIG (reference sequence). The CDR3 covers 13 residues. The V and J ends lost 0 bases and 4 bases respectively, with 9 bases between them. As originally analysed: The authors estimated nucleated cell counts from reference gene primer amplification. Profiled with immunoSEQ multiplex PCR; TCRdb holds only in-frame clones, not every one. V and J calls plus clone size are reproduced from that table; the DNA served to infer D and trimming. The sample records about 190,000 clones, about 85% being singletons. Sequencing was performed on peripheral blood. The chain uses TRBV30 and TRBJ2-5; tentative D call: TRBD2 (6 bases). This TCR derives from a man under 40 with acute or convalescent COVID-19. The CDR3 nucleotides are TGTGCCTGGAGTGTATCCGGGGGAGAGACCCAGTACTTC. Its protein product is CAWSVSGGETQYF. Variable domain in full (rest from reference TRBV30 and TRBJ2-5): SQTIHQWPATLVQPVGSPLSLECTVEGTSNPNLYWYRQAAGRGLQLLFYSVGIGQISSEVPQNLSASRPQDRQFILSSKKLLLSDSGFYLCAWSVSGGETQYFGPGTRLLVL.